A selection of T cell receptor beta chains follows, all from one sample in a study of blood T cell repertoires in COVID-19. TCRdb's copy holds only in-frame clones and misses some; the assay was immunoSEQ multiplex PCR. The table shows about 160,000 clones, with approximately 86% occurring only once. Specimen: peripheral blood. The source of these receptors is a man between 65 and 79 years old with acute or convalescent COVID-19. Both conserved end residues are part of each CDR3. A D gene is named only where the DNA matches it firmly. Some rows mark clone size as missing; the rest say once, few, many or name a class of expanded clone.

v_gene	d_gene	j_gene	abundance	CDR3aa	CDR3nt
TRBV27	NA	TRBJ1-1	NA	CASSLPGNTEAFF	TGTGCCAGCAGTTTACCAGGGAACACTGAAGCTTTCTTT
TRBV11-2	NA	TRBJ1-1	NA	CASSFRPGGLNTEAFF	TGTGCCAGCAGCTTCAGGCCGGGGGGATTGAACACTGAAGCTTTCTTT
TRBV11-2	NA	TRBJ2-7	NA	CASSASSTAFYEQYF	TGTGCCAGCAGCGCGTCTAGCACGGCTTTCTACGAGCAGTACTTC
TRBV7-2	NA	TRBJ2-7	NA	CASSSGSWDEQYF	TGTGCCAGCAGCTCTGGGAGTTGGGACGAGCAGTACTTC
TRBV6-2/TRBV6-3	TRBD2	TRBJ2-5	NA	CASSYLGLAGGSQETQYF	TGTGCCAGCAGTTACCTGGGACTAGCGGGAGGGAGCCAAGAGACCCAGTACTTC
TRBV5-6	NA	TRBJ1-1	NA	CASSFLRAEAFF	TGTGCCAGCAGCTTTCTCAGGGCTGAAGCTTTCTTT
TRBV29-1	TRBD1	TRBJ1-2	NA	CSVGTSGGAYGYTF	TGCAGCGTAGGGACATCAGGGGGCGCCTATGGCTACACCTTC
TRBV5-1	NA	TRBJ2-5	once	CASSWTQETQYF	TGCGCCAGCAGCTGGACTCAAGAGACCCAGTACTTC
TRBV6-5	NA	TRBJ1-4	NA	CASSTDFNEKLFF	TGTGCCAGCAGTACAGATTTTAATGAAAAACTGTTTTTT
TRBV7-3	NA	TRBJ2-7	once	CASSLGPSYEQYF	TGTGCCAGCAGCTTGGGCCCCTCCTACGAGCAGTACTTC
TRBV29-1	TRBD2	TRBJ2-7	NA	CSVPTSAPYEQYF	TGCAGCGTTCCGACTAGCGCACCCTACGAGCAGTACTTC
TRBV7-2	NA	TRBJ1-1	NA	CASSLFTEAFF	TGTGCCAGCAGCCTTTTCACTGAAGCTTTCTTT
TRBV14	NA	TRBJ2-1	NA	CASSRTHTFGASAYNEQFF	TGTGCCAGCAGCCGGACCCACACATTTGGGGCTAGCGCGTACAATGAGCAGTTCTTC
TRBV7-9	TRBD2	TRBJ2-4	NA	CASSLGTSGGQGIQYF	TGTGCCAGCAGCTTAGGGACTAGCGGGGGCCAGGGCATTCAGTACTTC
TRBV11-3	TRBD2	TRBJ2-3	NA	CASSRGLAGGPTDTQYF	TGTGCCAGCAGCCGCGGACTAGCGGGAGGGCCCACAGATACGCAGTATTTT
TRBV5-1	TRBD2	TRBJ2-5	NA	CASSLASGGETQYF	TGCGCCAGCAGCTTGGCTAGCGGGGGCGAGACCCAGTACTTC
TRBV5-6	TRBD1	TRBJ1-6	NA	CASSGTGGMDSPLHF	TGTGCCAGCAGCGGTACAGGGGGCATGGATTCACCCCTCCACTTT
TRBV2	NA	TRBJ2-5	NA	CASASGMGGETQYF	TGTGCCAGCGCTTCAGGGATGGGAGGAGAGACCCAGTACTTC
TRBV11-2	NA	TRBJ1-5	NA	CASSLDQRKADRSHQPQHF	TGTGCCAGCAGCTTAGATCAAAGGAAAGCTGACAGATCCCATCAGCCCCAGCATTTT
TRBV6-1	TRBD1	TRBJ2-5	NA	CASSELRETGRGTQYF	TGTGCCAGCAGTGAACTAAGGGAGACAGGGAGAGGGACCCAGTACTTC
TRBV10-2	TRBD1	TRBJ2-1	NA	CATYRGSSYNEQFF	TGCGCCACATACAGGGGGAGCTCCTACAATGAGCAGTTCTTC
TRBV9	TRBD1	TRBJ2-1	NA	CASSVWNLQGADEQFF	TGTGCCAGCAGCGTATGGAATCTACAGGGGGCTGATGAGCAGTTCTTC
TRBV10-3	NA	TRBJ1-1	NA	CAIRDNPNTEAFF	TGTGCCATCAGGGACAACCCGAACACTGAAGCTTTCTTT
TRBV19	TRBD2	TRBJ2-7	NA	CASSTGTSGSNEQYF	TGTGCCAGTTCAACCGGGACTAGCGGGAGTAACGAGCAGTACTTC
TRBV9	TRBD2	TRBJ2-2	NA	CASSASGRAGTGELFF	TGTGCCAGCAGCGCTAGCGGGAGGGCCGGGACCGGGGAGCTGTTTTTT
TRBV6-5	NA	TRBJ1-5	NA	CASRTDSNQPQHF	TGTGCCAGCAGGACAGATAGCAATCAGCCCCAGCATTTT
TRBV2	TRBD2	TRBJ2-2	NA	CASSAGTSGTGELFF	TGTGCCAGCAGTGCCGGGACTAGCGGCACCGGGGAGCTGTTTTTT
TRBV5-6	TRBD2	TRBJ2-3	NA	CASSLPAGGDTQYF	TGTGCCAGCAGCTTGCCAGCGGGAGGGGATACGCAGTATTTT
TRBV15	NA	TRBJ1-6	NA	CATSRDGANYNSPLHF	TGTGCCACCAGCAGAGATGGGGCCAACTATAATTCACCCCTCCACTTT
TRBV2	TRBD1	TRBJ1-4	NA	CASSGRQGANEKLFF	TGTGCCAGCAGTGGAAGACAGGGCGCTAATGAAAAACTGTTTTTT
TRBV19	TRBD1	TRBJ2-1	NA	CASSKRTGSTNEQFF	TGTGCCAGTAGTAAAAGGACAGGGTCGACAAATGAGCAGTTCTTC
TRBV27	NA	TRBJ1-5	once	CASSITGIQPQHF	TGTGCCAGCAGTATAACAGGGATCCAGCCCCAGCATTTT
TRBV28	NA	TRBJ2-5	NA	CASSLFGGLETQYF	TGTGCCAGCAGTTTATTTGGTGGGCTAGAGACCCAGTACTTC
TRBV12-3/TRBV12-4	NA	TRBJ1-2	NA	CASSHEASFGYTF	TGTGCCAGCAGTCACGAAGCGTCTTTTGGCTACACCTTC
TRBV27	NA	TRBJ2-3	NA	CASSFNPGVRDDTQYF	TGTGCCAGCAGTTTTAATCCGGGGGTACGGGATGATACGCAGTATTTT
TRBV3-1/TRBV3-2	TRBD1	TRBJ2-7	NA	CASSQRGRQGAHEQYF	TGTGCCAGCAGCCAAAGGGGGAGGCAGGGGGCCCACGAGCAGTACTTC
TRBV7-2	TRBD2	TRBJ2-7	NA	CASSLRASGYEQYF	TGTGCCAGCAGCTTAAGGGCTAGCGGGTACGAGCAGTACTTC
TRBV4-3	NA	TRBJ1-6	NA	CASSQVGLWNSPLHF	TGCGCCAGCAGCCAAGTTGGCCTGTGGAATTCACCCCTCCACTTT
TRBV3-1/TRBV3-2	NA	TRBJ1-4	NA	CASSPGRGPGEKLFF	TGTGCCAGCAGTCCCGGAAGAGGCCCGGGTGAAAAACTGTTTTTT
TRBV10-3	TRBD1	TRBJ1-6	few	CAISAGTENSPLHF	TGTGCCATCAGTGCCGGGACAGAAAATTCACCCCTCCACTTT
TRBV7-2	TRBD1	TRBJ1-2	NA	CASSLGRAGQGAGGYTF	TGTGCCAGCAGCTTAGGGCGAGCGGGACAGGGGGCAGGTGGCTACACCTTC
TRBV5-1	TRBD1	TRBJ1-1	few	CASSLGQVAFF	TGCGCCAGCAGCCTAGGACAGGTCGCTTTCTTT
TRBV25-1	NA	TRBJ1-6	NA	CASSEYRGRGSPLHF	TGTGCCAGCAGTGAATATAGAGGGAGGGGTTCACCCCTCCACTTT